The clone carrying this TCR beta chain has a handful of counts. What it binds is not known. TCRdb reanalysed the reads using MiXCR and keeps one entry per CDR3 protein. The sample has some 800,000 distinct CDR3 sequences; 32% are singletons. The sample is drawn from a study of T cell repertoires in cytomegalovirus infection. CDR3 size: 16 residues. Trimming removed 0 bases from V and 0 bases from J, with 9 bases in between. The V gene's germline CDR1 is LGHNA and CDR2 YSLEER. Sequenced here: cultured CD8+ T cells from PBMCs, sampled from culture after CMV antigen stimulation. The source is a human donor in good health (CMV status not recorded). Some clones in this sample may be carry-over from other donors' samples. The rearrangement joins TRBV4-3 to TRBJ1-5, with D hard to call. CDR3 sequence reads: CASSQDHEVSNQPQHF. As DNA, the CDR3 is TGCGCCAGCAGCCAAGATCATGAGGTTAGCAATCAGCCCCAGCATTTT.